This entry lists 27 T cell receptor beta chains sequenced from one sample in a study of cytomegalovirus exposure and HLA in healthy donors. The PCR had 60 Vbeta and 13 Jbeta primers. Repertoires were generated with immunoSEQ multiplex PCR, while TCRdb's copy carries only in-frame clones and drops some. The sample carries roughly 100,000 clones, more than 65% recorded once. Sequencing input: PBMCs. These receptors were collected from a man aged 30 to 39 in good health and CMV-seronegative.

This chain links TRBV21-1 with TRBJ1-1; the tabulated D call, TRBD1, remains unverified against the DNA. TRBV21-1 is a documented pseudogene. The CDR3 consists of 13 residues. The CDR3 region is CASRGGGHTEAFF. As DNA, the CDR3 is TGTGCCAGCAGAGGAGGGGGCCACACTGAAGCTTTCTTT.

This clone was seen a few times. This chain uses TRBV30 with TRBJ2-3; TRBD2 might be the D (5 bases). Germline CDR1 is GTSNPN and CDR2 is SVGIG (reference sequence). V shed 1 base and J shed 5 bases, with 13 bases lying between them. The CDR3 consists of 14 residues. In DNA, the CDR3 is TGTGCCTGGAGTGAGGGTGGAGCGGTAGATACGCAGTATTTT. As protein: CAWSEGGAVDTQYF.

The CDR3 DNA follows: TGCAGTGCTGCGGGAGGGGAGCAGTTCTTC. Amino acids: CSAAGGEQFF. The chain links TRBV20-1 to TRBJ2-1, with TRBD2 identical over 9 bases. Per germline, CDR1 DFQATT and CDR2 SNEGSKA (reference sequence). The CDR3 spans 10 residues. The V gene end was trimmed by 5 bases and the J gene end by 10 bases; junction bases not matched to a gene: 0.

This clone was detected a few times. V gene TRBV7-2 combines with J gene TRBJ2-5, with D tentatively TRBD1 (5 bases). The CDR3 is 14 amino acids. Germline CDR1 is SGHTA and CDR2 is FQGNSA. The V gene lost 3 bases and the J gene lost 9 bases, with 17 bases spanning the gap. The CDR3 sequence: CASSLGPLRTPQYF. The CDR3 coding sequence is TGTGCCAGCAGCTTGGGGCCTCTTCGTACACCCCAGTACTTC.

This clone was observed a handful of times. This chain uses TRBV7-9 with TRBJ1-3, with TRBD1 matching over 10 bases. The CDR3 spans 19 residues. Trimming removed 6 bases from V and 11 bases from J; junction bases left unmatched: 25. Looked up from germline, CDR1 is SEHNR and CDR2 is FQNEAQ (reference sequence). The CDR3 DNA follows: TGTGCCAGCAGTTTGGGGACAGGGGCAAGTACGAGTCCCGGGACGTCCATATATTTT. This codes for CASSLGTGASTSPGTSIYF.

This clone was seen more than once but under ten times. CDR3 coding DNA: TGTGCCAGCAGCTTAGGACAAACGAACACTGAAGCTTTCTTT. It translates to CASSLGQTNTEAFF. V gene TRBV11-3 combines with J gene TRBJ1-1; D remains unclear. Per germline, CDR1 SGHNT and CDR2 YENEEA. This CDR3 is 14 amino acids long. The germline V and J ends were trimmed by 1 base and 1 base, with 7 bases remaining between them.

This chain connects TRBV6-1 to TRBJ2-7; a possible D gene is TRBD2 (6 bases). Trimming shortened V by 6 bases and J by 4 bases, and 13 bases separated the two germline ends. The CDR3 loop spans 13 amino acids. Germline CDR1 and CDR2: MNHNS and SASEGT. The CDR3: CASSPFGSYEQYF. For the CDR3, the DNA is TGTGCCAGCAGCCCTTTCGGGAGTTACGAGCAGTACTTC.

Only a few counts were recorded for this clone. At one end the junction does not follow the germline gene, possibly because of a read error. The genes are TRBV7-9 and TRBJ1-1; 7 nucleotides align to TRBD1. The CDR3 consists of 14 residues. Germline CDR1 reads SEHNR; CDR2 reads FQNEAQ (reference sequence). CDR3 sequence: CASTLTGVNTEAFF. DNA for the CDR3: TGTGCCAGCACCTTAACAGGGGTGAACACTGAAGCTTTCTTT.

The chain links TRBV5-1 to TRBJ1-3, with 7 positions matching TRBD1. CDR1 SGHRS and CDR2 YFSETQ come from the germline V gene. This CDR3 comprises 14 residues. Trimming cost V 4 bases and J 4 bases; bases outside gene matches: 5. This CDR3 is CASSPGQPGNTIYF. For the CDR3, the DNA is TGCGCCAGCAGCCCGGGACAGCCGGGAAACACCATATATTTT.

The chain links TRBV6-1 to TRBJ2-3; D possibly corresponds to TRBD1 (6 bases). The CDR3 sequence is 12 residues long. V lost 2 bases and J 12 bases, leaving 12 bases between the germline ends. The germline V gene encodes CDR1 MNHNS and CDR2 SASEGT. In nucleotides, the CDR3 is TGTGCCAGCAGTGAAAGTAGGGGGTCTCAGTATTTT. This codes for CASSESRGSQYF.

This clone was detected once. The chain carries TRBV7-9 and TRBJ1-3; no definite D call. Trimming removed 7 bases from V and 8 bases from J, with 6 bases in between. CDR3 size: 10 residues. Germline V gives CDR1 SEHNR, CDR2 FQNEAQ (reference sequence). The CDR3 sequence: CASTSDTIYF. The CDR3 nucleotides are TGTGCCAGCACCTCCGACACCATATATTTT.

This rearrangement joins TRBV7-9 to TRBJ1-2; no reliable D call. The CDR3 totals 12 residues. CDR1 and CDR2 from the germline V gene are SEHNR and FQNEAQ (reference sequence). The V gene lost 5 bases and the J gene lost 5 bases, with 9 bases spanning the gap. Here the CDR3 DNA reads TGTGCCAGCAGCCCTGGGCTGTATGGCTACACCTTC. It yields the protein CASSPGLYGYTF.

J is TRBJ2-4 and V is TRBV18, with a weak D call TRBD2 (5 bases). Germline V gene lookup returns CDR1 KGHSH and CDR2 LQKENI. The CDR3 runs to 15 residues. Trimming left V 9 bases short and J 3 bases short, with 18 bases between. This CDR3 reads CASSGPFEGKNIQYF. The CDR3 nucleotides are TGTGCCAGTTCCGGACCTTTCGAGGGCAAAAACATTCAGTACTTC.

The gene calls are TRBV7-2 and TRBJ2-7, with D perhaps matching TRBD2 (6 bases). The CDR3 has 14 residues. Germline V gene sequence: CDR1 SGHTA, CDR2 FQGNSA. Trimming cost V 1 base and J 7 bases, with 14 bases left between them. This CDR3 reads CASSLGLVGEEQYF. CDR3 nucleotide sequence: TGTGCCAGCAGCTTAGGACTAGTCGGGGAGGAGCAGTACTTC.

This clone was observed once. V is TRBV25-1 and J is TRBJ2-5; 8 bases are a match to TRBD1. With V trimmed by 10 bases and J by 4 bases, 8 bases remained unmatched. CDR1 is MGHDK and CDR2 is SYGVNS in the germline V gene. CDR3 size: 13 residues. This CDR3 is CATTGGWSETQYF. CDR3 nucleotide sequence: TGTGCCACCACAGGGGGATGGTCAGAGACCCAGTACTTC.

The rearrangement joins TRBV6-6 to TRBJ1-1; D gene ambiguous. This CDR3 region has 13 residues. V dropped 4 bases and J dropped 1 base, with 7 bases sitting between them. CDR1 MNHNY and CDR2 SVGAGI come from the germline V gene (reference sequence). CDR3 nucleotides: TGTGCCAGCAGTTGGAACAGGAACACTGAAGCTTTCTTT. Encoded protein: CASSWNRNTEAFF.

V is TRBV9 and J is TRBJ2-2, with a tentative D call TRBD1 (6 bases). The CDR3 is made up of 14 amino acids. Trimming left V 4 bases short and J 7 bases short, with 14 bases between. The V gene's germline CDR1 is SGDLS and CDR2 YYNGEE. CDR3 nucleotide sequence: TGTGCCAGCAGCTTACAGGGCGAGGGCGGGGAGCTGTTTTTT. It encodes CASSLQGEGGELFF.

V is TRBV7-9 and J is TRBJ1-2; 8 bases are shared with TRBD1. The CDR3 extends over 15 amino acids. In germline, CDR1 is SEHNR, CDR2 FQNEAQ (reference sequence). Germline trimming cut 5 bases from V and 4 bases from J; bases unmatched to any gene: 9. The CDR3 is CASSAGTGDIYGYTF. The CDR3 nucleotides are TGTGCCAGCAGCGCCGGGACAGGTGACATCTATGGCTACACCTTC.

This chain uses TRBV29-1 with TRBJ2-7; a possible D gene is TRBD2 (5 bases). This CDR3 is 11 amino acids long. Trimming took off 2 bases at V and 4 bases at J, with 6 bases between the two ends. CDR1 is SQVTM and CDR2 is ANQGSEA in the germline V gene. CDR3 DNA sequence: TGCAGCGTTGAACGAGGGTACGAGCAGTACTTC. This translates into CSVERGYEQYF.

This clone was detected a few times. V and J are TRBV28 and TRBJ2-3; 7 bases are shared with TRBD2. The CDR3 loop spans 14 amino acids. V gave up 5 bases and J gave up 5 bases; unmatched junction bases: 7. Germline CDR1 and CDR2: MDHEN and SYDVKM. DNA of the CDR3: TGTGCCAGCAGTCGGACTAGTTTTGAAGATACGCAGTATTTT. Translating gives CASSRTSFEDTQYF.

In DNA, the CDR3 is TGTGCCAGCAGTTACTCCGGAGGGGGCGCGACCGGGGAGCTGTTTTTT. This encodes CASSYSGGGATGELFF. The chain links TRBV6-5 to TRBJ2-2, with a possible D match to TRBD1 (7 bases). CDR1 MNHEY and CDR2 SVGAGI come from the germline V gene. V lost 0 bases to trimming and J lost 5 bases, with 13 bases between them. The CDR3 consists of 16 residues.

Details on this clone: The junction differs from germline at one of its ends, possibly a read error. The J gene is TRBJ1-2, the V gene TRBV7-9; unclear D gene. This CDR3 has 12 residues. In germline, CDR1 is SEHNR, CDR2 FQNEAQ (reference sequence). The CDR3 is CSSSGTEYGYTF. The CDR3 region has the DNA TGTTCCAGCAGCGGTACAGAGTATGGCTACACCTTC.

This clone has only one observation. The junction does not match germline at one end; this may be a read error. The chain uses TRBV7-7 and TRBJ2-5, with TRBD2 matching over 10 bases. Gene TRBJ2-7 matches the end of the DNA better, so the J call may be wrong. The CDR3 length is 14 residues. Germline V CDR1 and CDR2: SSHAT, FNYEAQ (reference sequence). CDR3 in DNA: TGTGCTAGCAGCCCCTCTAGCGGGGGCTACGAGCAGTACTTC. It translates to CASSPSSGGYEQYF.

On this clone itself: One end of the junction does not line up with germline, which may come from a read error. The chain recombines TRBV7-9 with TRBJ2-2, with D perhaps TRBD1 (5 bases). This CDR3 comprises 15 residues. From germline, CDR1 is SEHNR and CDR2 FQNEAQ (reference sequence). This chain's CDR3 is CSSSPQGARTGELFF. The DNA of the CDR3 is TGTTCCAGCAGCCCCCAGGGTGCAAGAACCGGGGAGCTGTTTTTT.

The rearrangement links TRBV5-1 to TRBJ2-1, with TRBD2 matching 7 bases. CDR3 length: 15 amino acids. Germline V CDR1 and CDR2: SGHRS, YFSETQ. With V trimmed by 2 bases and J by 8 bases, 10 bases remained unmatched. In nucleotides, the CDR3 is TGCGCCAGCAGCTTAGCGGGACCCCCCTGGGATGAGCAGTTCTTC. This translates into CASSLAGPPWDEQFF.

To note about this clone: A read error may account for a junction end that differs from germline. This chain connects TRBV28 to TRBJ2-6; tentatively, D is TRBD1 (6 bases). This CDR3 has 16 amino acids. Germline lookup yields CDR1 MDHEN and CDR2 SYDVKM. CDR3 protein: CASSRRGGAGANGLTF. For the CDR3, the DNA is TGTGCCAGCAGCAGGAGAGGGGGAGCTGGGGCCAACGGCCTGACTTTC.

V and J are TRBV29-1 and TRBJ2-1, with 9 positions matching TRBD2. Germline assignment: CDR1 SQVTM and CDR2 ANQGSEA. This CDR3 has 15 amino acids. The J segment lost 3 bases and the V segment lost 4 bases, leaving 7 bases of the junction unmatched. The CDR3 loop is CSVASSGAGYNEQFF. The DNA for the CDR3 is TGCAGCGTTGCGTCTAGCGGGGCAGGCTACAATGAGCAGTTCTTC.